This T cell receptor beta chain appears in the sequencing data of a study of blood T cell repertoires in COVID-19. This clone was detected ten times or more. Germline loops: CDR1 SGHKS, CDR2 YYEKEE (reference sequence). CDR3 size: 15 residues. Trimming took 1 base from V and 1 from J, leaving 9 bases between them. Original methodology: Nucleated cell number was recorded as an estimate derived from reference gene primer amplification. This table comes from immunoSEQ multiplex PCR, and its TCRdb copy is limited to in-frame clones, with some not included. Clone size and V and J calls were adopted from that table, with D and trimming inferred from the DNA. Found here are roughly 63,000 clones, roughly 68% of them singletons; the top ten hold 28%.

The clonotype originates from an elderly woman with acute or convalescent COVID-19. Material: peripheral blood. This sequence joins TRBV5-5 and TRBJ1-5; no definite D call. Written as DNA, the CDR3 is TGTGCCAGCAGCTTGTTGCGCGGGAGCAATCAGCCCCAGCATTTT. Its translation is CASSLLRGSNQPQHF.